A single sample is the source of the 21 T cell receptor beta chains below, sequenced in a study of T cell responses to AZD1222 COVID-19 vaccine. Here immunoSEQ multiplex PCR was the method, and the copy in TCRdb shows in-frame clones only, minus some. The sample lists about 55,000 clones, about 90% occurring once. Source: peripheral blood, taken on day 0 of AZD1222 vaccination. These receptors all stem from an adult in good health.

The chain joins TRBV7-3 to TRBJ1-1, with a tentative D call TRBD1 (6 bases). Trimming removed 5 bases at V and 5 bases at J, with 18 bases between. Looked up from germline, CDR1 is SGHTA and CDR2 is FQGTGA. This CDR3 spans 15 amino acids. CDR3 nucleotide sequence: TGTGCCAGCAGCCGGTCCGGGGGCGCCGGAACTGAAGCTTTCTTT. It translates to CASSRSGGAGTEAFF.

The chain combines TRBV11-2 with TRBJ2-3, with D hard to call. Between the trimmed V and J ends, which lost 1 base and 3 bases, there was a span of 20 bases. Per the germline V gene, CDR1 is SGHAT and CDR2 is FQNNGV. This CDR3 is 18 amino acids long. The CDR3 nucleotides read TGTGCCAGCAGCTTAGGGCACCAACTCGACGTTAGGACAGATACGCAGTATTTT. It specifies CASSLGHQLDVRTDTQYF. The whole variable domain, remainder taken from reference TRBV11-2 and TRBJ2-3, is EAGVAQSPRYKIIEKRQSVAFWCNPISGHATLYWYQQILGQGPKLLIQFQNNGVVDDSQLPKDRFSAERLKGVDSTLKIQPAKLEDSAVYLCASSLGHQLDVRTDTQYFGPGTRLTVL.

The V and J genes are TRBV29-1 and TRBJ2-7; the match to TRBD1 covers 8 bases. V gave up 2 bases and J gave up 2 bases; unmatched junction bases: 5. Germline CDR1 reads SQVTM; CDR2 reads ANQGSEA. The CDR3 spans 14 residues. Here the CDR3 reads CSVEMGQETYEQYF. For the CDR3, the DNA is TGCAGCGTTGAAATGGGACAGGAGACCTACGAGCAGTACTTC.

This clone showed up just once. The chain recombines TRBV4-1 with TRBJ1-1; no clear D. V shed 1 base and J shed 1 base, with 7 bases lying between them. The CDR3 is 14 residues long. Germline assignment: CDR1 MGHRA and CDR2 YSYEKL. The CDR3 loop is CASSQAAGNTEAFF. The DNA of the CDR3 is TGCGCCAGCAGCCAAGCGGCAGGGAACACTGAAGCTTTCTTT.

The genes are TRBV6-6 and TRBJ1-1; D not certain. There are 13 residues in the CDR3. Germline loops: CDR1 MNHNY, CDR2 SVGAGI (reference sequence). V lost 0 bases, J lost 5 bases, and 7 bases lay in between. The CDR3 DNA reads TGTGCCAGCAGTTACTCTGGTGAGACTGAAGCTTTCTTT. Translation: CASSYSGETEAFF.

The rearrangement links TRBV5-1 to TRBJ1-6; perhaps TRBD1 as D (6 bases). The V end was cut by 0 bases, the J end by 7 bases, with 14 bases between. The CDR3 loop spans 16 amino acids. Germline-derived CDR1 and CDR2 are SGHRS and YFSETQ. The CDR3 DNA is TGCGCCAGCAGCTTGGAAGGGGGTCTAGCGAATTCACCCCTCCACTTT. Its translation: CASSLEGGLANSPLHF.

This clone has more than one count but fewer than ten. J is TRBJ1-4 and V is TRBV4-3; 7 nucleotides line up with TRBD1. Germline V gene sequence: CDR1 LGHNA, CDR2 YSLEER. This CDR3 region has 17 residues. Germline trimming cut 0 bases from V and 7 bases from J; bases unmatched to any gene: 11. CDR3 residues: CASSQEISRTGPEKLFF. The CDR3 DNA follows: TGCGCCAGCAGCCAAGAGATATCACGGACAGGACCTGAAAAACTGTTTTTT.

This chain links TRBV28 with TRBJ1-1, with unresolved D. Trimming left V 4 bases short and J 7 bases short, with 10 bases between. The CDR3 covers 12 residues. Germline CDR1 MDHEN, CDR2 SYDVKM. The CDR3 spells CASSSFQDEAFF. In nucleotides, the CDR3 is TGTGCCAGCAGTTCGTTTCAAGATGAAGCTTTCTTT.

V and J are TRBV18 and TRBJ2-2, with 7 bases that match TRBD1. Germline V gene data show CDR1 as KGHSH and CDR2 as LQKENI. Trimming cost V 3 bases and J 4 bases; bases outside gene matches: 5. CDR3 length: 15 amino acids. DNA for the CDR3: TGTGCCAGCTCACCCGGACAGGAGACCACCGGGGAGCTGTTTTTT. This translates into CASSPGQETTGELFF.

The CDR3 DNA is TGTGCCAGCAGCTTAGAGGCAGCTGGAAACACCATATATTTT. Protein: CASSLEAAGNTIYF. The chain uses TRBV7-2 and TRBJ1-3; D uncertain. Trimming removed 1 base at V and 2 bases at J, with 6 bases between. The CDR3 is 14 residues long. CDR1 and CDR2 from the germline V gene are SGHTA and FQGNSA.

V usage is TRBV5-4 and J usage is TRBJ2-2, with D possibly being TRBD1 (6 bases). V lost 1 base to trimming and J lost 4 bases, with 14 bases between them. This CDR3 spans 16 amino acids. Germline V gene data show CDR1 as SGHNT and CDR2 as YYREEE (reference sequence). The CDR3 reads CASSLYQGHSTGELFF. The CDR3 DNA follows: TGTGCCAGCAGCTTGTACCAGGGACATTCCACCGGGGAGCTGTTTTTT. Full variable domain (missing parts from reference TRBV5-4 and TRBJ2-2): ETGVTQSPTHLIKTRGQQVTLRCSSQSGHNTVSWYQQALGQGPQFIFQYYREEENGRGNFPPRFSGLQFPNYSSELNVNALELDDSALYLCASSLYQGHSTGELFFGEGSRLTVL.

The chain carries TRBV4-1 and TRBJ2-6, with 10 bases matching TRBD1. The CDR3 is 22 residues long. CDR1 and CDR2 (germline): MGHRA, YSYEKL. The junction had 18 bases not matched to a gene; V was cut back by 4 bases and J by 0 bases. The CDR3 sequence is CASSRIPGQGFRGASGANVLTF. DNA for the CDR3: TGCGCCAGCAGCCGTATCCCGGGACAGGGGTTTAGGGGGGCCTCTGGGGCCAACGTCCTGACTTTC.

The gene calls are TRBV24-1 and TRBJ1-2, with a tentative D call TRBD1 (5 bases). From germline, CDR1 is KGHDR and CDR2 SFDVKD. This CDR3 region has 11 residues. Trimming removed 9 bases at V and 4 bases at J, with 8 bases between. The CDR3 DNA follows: TGTGCCACCGGGGACGGCTATGGCTACACCTTC. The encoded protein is CATGDGYGYTF.

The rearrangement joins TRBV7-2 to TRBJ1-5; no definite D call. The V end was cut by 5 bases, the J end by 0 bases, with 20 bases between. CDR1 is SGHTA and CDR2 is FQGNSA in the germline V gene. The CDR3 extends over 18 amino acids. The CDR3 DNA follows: TGTGCCAGCAGCGTTGGGATGCCAAACATGGGTAGCAATCAGCCCCAGCATTTT. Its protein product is CASSVGMPNMGSNQPQHF.

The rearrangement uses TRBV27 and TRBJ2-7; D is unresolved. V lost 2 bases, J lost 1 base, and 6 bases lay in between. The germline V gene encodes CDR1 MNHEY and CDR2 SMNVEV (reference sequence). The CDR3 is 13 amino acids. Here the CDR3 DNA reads TGTGCCAGCAGTTTAACGGCGTCCTACGAGCAGTACTTC. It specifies CASSLTASYEQYF.

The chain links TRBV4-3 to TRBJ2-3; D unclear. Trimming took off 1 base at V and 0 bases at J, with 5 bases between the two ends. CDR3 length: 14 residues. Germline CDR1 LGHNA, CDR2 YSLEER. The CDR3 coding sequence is TGCGCCAGCAGCCAAGGATCCAGCACAGATACGCAGTATTTT. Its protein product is CASSQGSSTDTQYF.

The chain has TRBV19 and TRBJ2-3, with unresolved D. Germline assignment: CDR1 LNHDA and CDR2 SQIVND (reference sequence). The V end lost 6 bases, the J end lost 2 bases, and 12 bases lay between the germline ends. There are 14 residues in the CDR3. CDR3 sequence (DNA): TGTGCCAGTAGGCTTGGGGTTAACACAGATACGCAGTATTTT. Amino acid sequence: CASRLGVNTDTQYF.

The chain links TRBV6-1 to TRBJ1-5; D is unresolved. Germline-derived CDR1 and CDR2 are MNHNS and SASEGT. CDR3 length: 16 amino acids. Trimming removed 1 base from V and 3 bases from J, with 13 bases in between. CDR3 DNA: TGTGCCAGCAGTGAAGATGGCTACTCTACCAATCAGCCCCAGCATTTT. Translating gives CASSEDGYSTNQPQHF.

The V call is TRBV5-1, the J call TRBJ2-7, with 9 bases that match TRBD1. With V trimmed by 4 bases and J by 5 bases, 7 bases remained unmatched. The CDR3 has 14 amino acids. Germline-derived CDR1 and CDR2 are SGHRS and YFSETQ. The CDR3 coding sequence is TGCGCCAGCAGCCTGGGACAGGGTCGGGACGAGCAGTACTTC. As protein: CASSLGQGRDEQYF.

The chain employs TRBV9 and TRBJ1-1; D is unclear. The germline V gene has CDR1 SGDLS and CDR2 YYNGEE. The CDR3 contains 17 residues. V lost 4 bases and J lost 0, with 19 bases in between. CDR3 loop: CASSRSIGRGLNTEAFF. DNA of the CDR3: TGTGCCAGCAGCCGCAGTATTGGGCGCGGTTTGAACACTGAAGCTTTCTTT.

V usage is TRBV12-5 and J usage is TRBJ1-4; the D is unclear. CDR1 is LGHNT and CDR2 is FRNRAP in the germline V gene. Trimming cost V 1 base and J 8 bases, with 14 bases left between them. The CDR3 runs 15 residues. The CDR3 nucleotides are TGTGCTAGTGGTTTGGAACGTGGTGTAGAAGAAAAACTGTTTTTT. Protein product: CASGLERGVEEKLFF.